One and the same sample provided the 10 T cell receptor beta chains below, sequenced in a study of neurological immune-mediated disorders. Via MiXCR, TCRdb re-called the 5' RACE reads, giving one row per CDR3 protein. This sample carries about 62,000 distinct CDR3 sequences, around 5% of them seen once, and the ten largest clones take roughly 3.3%. The sequenced sample consisted of PBMCs. The receptors originated from a woman aged 50 to 60 with multiple sclerosis.

There are many counts of this clonotype. The gene calls are TRBV7-6 and TRBJ2-6; TRBD1 agrees at 7 bases. Germline V lookup: CDR1 SGHVS, CDR2 FNYEAQ. V lost 3 bases, J lost 0 bases, and 8 bases stayed unmatched. This CDR3 has 18 amino acids. The CDR3 bases are TGTGCCAGCAGCTTTATGACAGGGCAACCCTCTGGGGCCAACGTCCTGACTTTC. It encodes CASSFMTGQPSGANVLTF.

This clonotype occurred many times. V gene TRBV5-1 combines with J gene TRBJ1-1; no clear D. The CDR3 length is 16 residues. V was trimmed by 0 bases and J by 0 bases, leaving 12 bases between them. Per germline, CDR1 SGHRS and CDR2 YFSETQ. The CDR3, as DNA: TGCGCCAGCAGCTTGGCCAAGTTCAACCTGAACACTGAAGCTTTCTTT. Protein: CASSLAKFNLNTEAFF.

The chain has TRBV20-1 and TRBJ2-3, with 13 bases lining up with TRBD2. CDR1 is DFQATT, CDR2 SNEGSKA, per germline (reference sequence). This CDR3 contains 17 residues. The J segment lost 5 bases and the V segment lost 0 bases, leaving 8 bases of the junction unmatched. The CDR3 DNA follows: TGCAGTGCTAGAGATGGTGGACTAGCGGGGGTGGAAGATACGCAGTATTTT. Translating it yields CSARDGGLAGVEDTQYF.

This clonotype showed up many times. The chain couples TRBV7-2 to TRBJ2-4; D gene uncertain. The CDR3 totals 12 residues. The V gene lost 0 bases and the J gene lost 12 bases, with 9 bases spanning the gap. Germline CDR1 and CDR2: SGHTA and FQGNSA. The CDR3 DNA is TGTGCCAGCAGCTTAGCGCGGCCCAATCAGTACTTC. Translated, it gives CASSLARPNQYF.

This clonotype was detected ten times or more. The V gene is TRBV3-1, the J gene TRBJ1-5; D unresolved. This CDR3 has 14 amino acids. Germline-derived CDR1 and CDR2 are LGHDT and YNNKEL (reference sequence). The V and J ends lost 1 base and 1 base respectively, with 5 bases between them. CDR3 bases: TGTGCCAGCAGCCAAGGATGGAGCAATCAGCCCCAGCATTTT. As protein: CASSQGWSNQPQHF. Filled out from reference TRBV3-1 and TRBJ1-5, the complete variable domain reads DTAVSQTPKYLVTQMGNDKSIKCEQNLGHDTMYWYKQDSKKFLKIMFSYNNKELIINETVPNRFSPKSPDKAHLNLHINSLELGDSAVYFCASSQGWSNQPQHFGDGTRLSIL.

Many counts were recorded for this clonotype. V and J are TRBV7-2 and TRBJ2-7; D ambiguous. Trimming cost V 2 bases and J 6 bases, with 5 bases left between them. CDR3 length: 11 amino acids. Germline V gene lookup returns CDR1 SGHTA and CDR2 FQGNSA. Here the CDR3 reads CASSLMGEQYF. The CDR3 DNA reads as TGTGCCAGCAGCTTAATGGGCGAGCAGTACTTC.

This clonotype was observed at least ten times. The rearrangement uses TRBV5-1 and TRBJ1-1; D is unclear. Germline V CDR1 and CDR2: SGHRS, YFSETQ. The ends were cut back, 0 bases at V and 0 bases at J, with 9 bases in the middle. This CDR3 is 15 amino acids long. CDR3 in amino acids: CASSLGDPMNTEAFF. The CDR3 nucleotides are TGCGCCAGCAGCTTGGGAGATCCGATGAACACTGAAGCTTTCTTT.

This clonotype has ten or more counts. The chain uses TRBV5-1 and TRBJ2-2; D is ambiguous. The CDR3 has 13 residues. Germline V gene sequence: CDR1 SGHRS, CDR2 YFSETQ. V was cut by 0 bases and J by 7 bases, with 7 bases left in between. The CDR3 loop reads CASSLVESGELFF. The CDR3 coding sequence is TGCGCCAGCAGCTTGGTTGAAAGCGGGGAGCTGTTTTTT.

This clonotype was counted at least ten times. This chain joins TRBV5-1 and TRBJ2-6; no firm D call. Trimming took 6 bases from V and 2 from J, leaving 12 bases between them. The CDR3 is 15 residues long. Germline-derived CDR1 and CDR2 are SGHRS and YFSETQ. CDR3 coding DNA: TGCGCCAGCAAGCTTGGGCCGACTGGGGCCAACGTCCTGACTTTC. As protein: CASKLGPTGANVLTF.

This clonotype was detected a few times. It may be a read error: a sequence one base away is much more abundant. The chain couples TRBV14 to TRBJ1-1; D possibly corresponds to TRBD1 (6 bases). With 3 bases removed from V and 5 bases from J, the gap between germline ends came to 10 bases. Per the germline V gene, CDR1 is SGHDN and CDR2 is FVKESK. The CDR3 runs 13 residues. CDR3 in DNA: TGTGCCAGCAGCCAGAAAAGGGGGACTGAAGCTTTCTTT. Residues: CASSQKRGTEAFF.